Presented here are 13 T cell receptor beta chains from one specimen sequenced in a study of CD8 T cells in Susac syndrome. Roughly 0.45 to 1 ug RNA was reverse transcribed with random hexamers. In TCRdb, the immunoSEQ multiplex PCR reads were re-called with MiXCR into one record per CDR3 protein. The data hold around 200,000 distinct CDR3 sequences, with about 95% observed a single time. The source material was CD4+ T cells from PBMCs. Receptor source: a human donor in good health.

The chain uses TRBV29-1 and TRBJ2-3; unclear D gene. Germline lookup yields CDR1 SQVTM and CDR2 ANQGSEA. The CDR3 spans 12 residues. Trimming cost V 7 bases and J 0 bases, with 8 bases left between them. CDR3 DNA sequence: TGCAGCGGACTGGACAGCACAGATACGCAGTATTTT. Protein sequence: CSGLDSTDTQYF.

The CDR3 bases are TGTGCCAGCAGTTACCCAGCATCCGGGCAGTACTTC. Encoded protein: CASSYPASGQYF. V usage is TRBV6-2 or TRBV6-3 and J usage is TRBJ2-7, with D unclear. CDR1 and CDR2 from the germline V gene are MNHEY and SVGEGT. The V and J ends lost 2 bases and 9 bases respectively, with 11 bases between them. The CDR3 runs to 12 residues.

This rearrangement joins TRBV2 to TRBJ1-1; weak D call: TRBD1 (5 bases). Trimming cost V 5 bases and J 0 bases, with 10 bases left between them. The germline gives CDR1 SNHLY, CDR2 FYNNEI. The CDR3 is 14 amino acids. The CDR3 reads CASSNDRLNTEAFF. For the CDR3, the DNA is TGTGCCAGCAGTAATGACAGATTGAACACTGAAGCTTTCTTT.

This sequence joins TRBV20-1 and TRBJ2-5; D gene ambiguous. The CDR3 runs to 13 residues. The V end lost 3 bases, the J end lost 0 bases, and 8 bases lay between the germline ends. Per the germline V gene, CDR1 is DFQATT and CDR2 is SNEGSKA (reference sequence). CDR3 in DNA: TGCAGTGCTAGTGCTGCGGACCAAGAGACCCAGTACTTC. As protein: CSASAADQETQYF.

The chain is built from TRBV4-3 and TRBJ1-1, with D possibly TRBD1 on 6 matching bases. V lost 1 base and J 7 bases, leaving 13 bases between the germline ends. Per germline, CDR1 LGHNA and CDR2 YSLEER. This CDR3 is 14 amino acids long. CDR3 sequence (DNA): TGCGCCAGCAGCCAAGTGAGGGCACAGGGTGAAGCTTTCTTT. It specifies CASSQVRAQGEAFF.

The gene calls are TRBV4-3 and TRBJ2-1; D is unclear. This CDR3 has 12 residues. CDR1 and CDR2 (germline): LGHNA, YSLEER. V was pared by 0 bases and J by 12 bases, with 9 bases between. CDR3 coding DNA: TGCGCCAGCAGCCAAGAGGATAGACGGCAGTTCTTC. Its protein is CASSQEDRRQFF.

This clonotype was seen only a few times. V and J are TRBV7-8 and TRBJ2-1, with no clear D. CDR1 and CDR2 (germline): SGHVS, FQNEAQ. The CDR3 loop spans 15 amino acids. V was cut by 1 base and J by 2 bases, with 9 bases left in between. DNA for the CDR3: TGTGCCAGCAGCTTAGGCGCGGAGCCCTACAATGAGCAGTTCTTC. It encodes CASSLGAEPYNEQFF.

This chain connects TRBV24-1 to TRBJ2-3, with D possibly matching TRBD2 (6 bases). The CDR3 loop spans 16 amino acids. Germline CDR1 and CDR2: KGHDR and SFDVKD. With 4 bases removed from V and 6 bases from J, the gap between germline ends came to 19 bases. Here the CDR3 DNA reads TGTGCCACCAGTGAAACCGGGACTCAGCTTCGGGATACGCAGTATTTT. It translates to CATSETGTQLRDTQYF.

The CDR3 spells CASSLQGSWGYTF. The CDR3 DNA is TGTGCCAGCAGCTTACAGGGGTCGTGGGGCTACACCTTC. The rearrangement joins TRBV7-9 to TRBJ1-2; weak D call: TRBD1 (6 bases). CDR1 and CDR2 from the germline V gene are SEHNR and FQNEAQ (reference sequence). Trimming took off 2 bases at V and 8 bases at J, with 12 bases between the two ends. There are 13 residues in the CDR3.

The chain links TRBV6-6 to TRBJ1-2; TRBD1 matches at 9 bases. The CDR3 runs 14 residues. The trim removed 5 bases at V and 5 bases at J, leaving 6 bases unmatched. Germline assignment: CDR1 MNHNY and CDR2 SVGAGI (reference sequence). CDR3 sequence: CASSNRDRVYGYTF. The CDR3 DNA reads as TGTGCCAGCAGTAACCGGGACAGGGTATATGGCTACACCTTC.

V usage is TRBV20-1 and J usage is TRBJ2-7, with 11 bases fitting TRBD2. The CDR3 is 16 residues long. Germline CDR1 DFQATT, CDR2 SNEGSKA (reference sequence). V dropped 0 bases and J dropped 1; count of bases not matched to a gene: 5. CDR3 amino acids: CSARDPGLAGSYEQYV. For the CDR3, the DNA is TGCAGTGCTAGAGACCCCGGACTAGCGGGTTCCTACGAGCAGTACGTC.

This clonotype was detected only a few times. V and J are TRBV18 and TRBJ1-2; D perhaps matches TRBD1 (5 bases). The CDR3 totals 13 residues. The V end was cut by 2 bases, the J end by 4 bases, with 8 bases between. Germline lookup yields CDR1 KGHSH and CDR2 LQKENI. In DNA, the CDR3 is TGTGCCAGCTCACCAGGGCAGGGCTATGGCTACACCTTC. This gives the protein CASSPGQGYGYTF.

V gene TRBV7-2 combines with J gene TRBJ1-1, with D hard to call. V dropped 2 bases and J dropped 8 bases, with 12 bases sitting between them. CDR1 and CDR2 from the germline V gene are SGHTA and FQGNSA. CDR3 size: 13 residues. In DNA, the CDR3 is TGTGCCAGCAGCTTAAATCCAGCGGGCGAAGCTTTCTTT. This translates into CASSLNPAGEAFF. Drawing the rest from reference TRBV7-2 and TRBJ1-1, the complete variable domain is GAGVSQSPSNKVTEKGKDVELRCDPISGHTALYWYRQSLGQGLEFLIYFQGNSAPDKSGLPSDRFSAERTGGSVSTLTIQRTQQEDSAVYLCASSLNPAGEAFFGQGTRLTVV.